Below are 27 T cell receptor beta chains sequenced from a single sample in a study of cytomegalovirus exposure and HLA in healthy donors. A multiplex PCR was run with 60 Vbeta primers and 13 Jbeta primers. The method was immunoSEQ multiplex PCR; TCRdb's version includes in-frame clones alone and lacks a portion of them. This table has about 250,000 clones, about four fifths appearing once. Sequences were obtained from PBMCs. The receptor set was obtained from a girl under 10 years old in good health and CMV-seronegative.

The chain employs TRBV6-1 and TRBJ1-1, with D tentatively TRBD1 (5 bases). There are 12 residues in the CDR3. Germline V gene sequence: CDR1 MNHNS, CDR2 SASEGT. The V gene lost 1 base and the J gene lost 8 bases, with 8 bases spanning the gap. The CDR3 loop is CASSEEGREAFF. The CDR3 coding sequence is TGTGCCAGCAGTGAAGAGGGGAGGGAAGCTTTCTTT.

There are a few counts of this clone. This chain connects TRBV5-1 to TRBJ1-2; D is possibly TRBD1 (5 bases). There are 15 residues in the CDR3. CDR1 and CDR2 from the germline V gene are SGHRS and YFSETQ. Trimming removed 1 base at V and 2 bases at J, with 12 bases between. CDR3 protein: CASSLLVGQNYGYTF. The CDR3 coding sequence is TGCGCCAGCAGCTTGCTTGTGGGGCAGAACTATGGCTACACCTTC.

The CDR3 sequence is CSARVFGEYTF. The CDR3 nucleotides are TGCAGTGCTAGAGTCTTTGGGGAGTACACCTTC. The rearrangement joins TRBV20-1 to TRBJ1-2; no definite D call. The CDR3 consists of 11 residues. Per the germline V gene, CDR1 is DFQATT and CDR2 is SNEGSKA (reference sequence). V lost 1 base to trimming and J lost 11 bases, with 11 bases between them.

This chain joins TRBV27 and TRBJ2-5, with 8 bases that match TRBD1. Unmatched junction bases numbered 19, after V lost 5 bases and J lost 5 bases. CDR1 and CDR2 (germline): MNHEY, SMNVEV (reference sequence). The CDR3 spans 18 residues. The CDR3 protein is CASSPTGTGYLRVETQYF. DNA of the CDR3: TGTGCCAGCAGTCCCACCGGGACAGGATACCTAAGAGTGGAGACCCAGTACTTC.

The V gene is TRBV13, the J gene TRBJ1-1; no reliable D call. Trimming left V 6 bases short and J 6 bases short, with 14 bases between. The CDR3 spans 13 residues. Germline CDR1 reads PRHDT; CDR2 reads FYEKMQ (reference sequence). CDR3 coding DNA: TGTGCCAGCAGATTACAGATAGAGGCTGAAGCTTTCTTT. It translates to CASRLQIEAEAFF.

The chain recombines TRBV29-1 with TRBJ2-6, with 10 bases matching TRBD1. The CDR3 runs to 18 residues. Trimming removed 0 bases from V and 1 base from J; junction bases left unmatched: 6. Germline V gene data show CDR1 as SQVTM and CDR2 as ANQGSEA. CDR3 region: CSVEDADRGKSGANVLTF. The CDR3, as DNA: TGCAGCGTTGAAGATGCGGACAGGGGGAAGTCTGGGGCCAACGTCCTGACTTTC.

With respect to this clone: One end of the junction varies from germline; a read error may be responsible. V is TRBV9 and J is TRBJ2-3; 8 bases are a match to TRBD2. The CDR3 is 13 residues long. CDR1 SGDLS and CDR2 YYNGEE come from the germline V gene. The CDR3 coding sequence is TGTGCCAGCAGCTACCCCACCGGGGGGGCATTGAATTTT. Residues: CASSYPTGGALNF.

Regarding this clone: This sample also contains other DNA sequences that code for the same CDR3. The V and J genes are TRBV18 and TRBJ1-2; 11 positions match TRBD1. The V gene end was trimmed by 3 bases and the J gene end by 1 base; junction bases not matched to a gene: 1. The germline CDR1 and CDR2 sequences are KGHSH and LQKENI. The CDR3 extends over 15 amino acids. The CDR3, as DNA: TGTGCCAGCTCACCTGGGACAGGGGGTAACTATGGCTACACCTTC. The encoded protein is CASSPGTGGNYGYTF. The full variable domain, rest sourced from reference TRBV18 and TRBJ1-2, is NAGVMQNPRHLVRRRGQEARLRCSPMKGHSHVYWYRQLPEEGLKFMVYLQKENIIDESGMPKERFSAEFPKEGPSILRIQQVVRGDSAAYFCASSPGTGGNYGYTFGSGTRLTVV.

The chain is built from TRBV28 and TRBJ2-1; 9 nucleotides align to TRBD2. Germline V gene data show CDR1 as MDHEN and CDR2 as SYDVKM. This CDR3 contains 14 residues. Trimming took 6 bases from V and 7 from J; bases not matched to a gene: 7. This chain's CDR3 is CASRPSGRKNEQFF. CDR3 sequence (DNA): TGTGCCAGCAGACCAAGCGGGAGGAAGAATGAGCAGTTCTTC.

The gene calls are TRBV10-3 and TRBJ2-5, with 9 bases that match TRBD2. Germline V CDR1 and CDR2: ENHRY, SYGVKD. The CDR3 is made up of 16 amino acids. The trim removed 6 bases at V and 1 base at J, leaving 9 bases unmatched. DNA for the CDR3: TGTGCCATCAGCCAATTCATGACTAGCGGCCAAGAGACCCAGTACTTC. Translating gives CAISQFMTSGQETQYF.

J is TRBJ2-7 and V is TRBV7-9; 7 bases map to TRBD2. V dropped 5 bases and J dropped 4; count of bases not matched to a gene: 11. Germline-derived CDR1 and CDR2 are SEHNR and FQNEAQ (reference sequence). CDR3 length: 15 residues. CDR3 sequence: CASSTSGLSLYEQYF. The CDR3 nucleotides are TGTGCCAGCAGCACCTCGGGACTATCATTATACGAGCAGTACTTC.

V usage is TRBV6-5 and J usage is TRBJ1-2, with TRBD1 matching over 7 bases. Germline V gene data show CDR1 as MNHEY and CDR2 as SVGAGI. The V and J ends lost 0 bases and 4 bases, in that order; junction bases with no gene match: 5. The CDR3 is 15 residues long. The CDR3 sequence is CASSYSGQDSYGYTF. CDR3 bases: TGTGCCAGCAGTTACTCCGGACAGGATTCCTATGGCTACACCTTC.

J is TRBJ1-1 and V is TRBV5-1, with D possibly matching TRBD1 (5 bases). There are 12 residues in the CDR3. The V end lost 3 bases, the J end lost 3 bases, and 6 bases lay between the germline ends. In germline, CDR1 is SGHRS, CDR2 YFSETQ. The CDR3 loop reads CASSSGDTEAFF. Written as DNA, the CDR3 is TGCGCCAGCAGCTCGGGGGACACTGAAGCTTTCTTT.

The J gene is TRBJ2-1, the V gene TRBV5-4, with a tentative D call TRBD1 (5 bases). Per germline, CDR1 SGHNT and CDR2 YYREEE (reference sequence). The CDR3 loop spans 15 amino acids. Trimming removed 4 bases from V and 0 bases from J, with 11 bases in between. The CDR3 region is CASSKQASSYNEQFF. CDR3 coding DNA: TGTGCCAGCAGCAAACAGGCGAGCTCCTACAATGAGCAGTTCTTC.

This clone was seen once. The chain recombines TRBV28 with TRBJ1-1; D may be TRBD1 (6 bases). The CDR3 runs to 12 residues. Germline-derived CDR1 and CDR2 are MDHEN and SYDVKM. The V gene lost 5 bases and the J gene lost 9 bases, with 13 bases spanning the gap. The CDR3, as DNA: TGTGCCAGCAGTCTACCGTGGGGGCAAGCTTTCTTT. It encodes CASSLPWGQAFF.

This chain joins TRBV5-4 and TRBJ1-1; D is uncertain. The CDR3 is 14 amino acids. Germline V gives CDR1 SGHNT, CDR2 YYREEE (reference sequence). The germline V and J ends were trimmed by 0 bases and 1 base, with 7 bases remaining between them. This chain's CDR3 is CASSLGAGNTEAFF. The DNA of the CDR3 is TGTGCCAGCAGCTTGGGGGCGGGGAACACTGAAGCTTTCTTT.

The chain carries TRBV7-8 and TRBJ2-1; 7 bases are shared with TRBD2. The CDR3 contains 17 residues. The V segment lost 1 base and the J segment 5 bases; nucleotides outside the gene matches: 11. CDR1 SGHVS and CDR2 FQNEAQ come from the germline V gene. CDR3 coding DNA: TGTGCCAGCAGCTTAGTCGGGGGGACGACGGGGCACAATGAGCAGTTCTTC. Encoded protein: CASSLVGGTTGHNEQFF. Full variable domain (remainder filled in from reference TRBV7-8 and TRBJ2-1): GAGVSQSPRYKVAKRGQDVALRCDPISGHVSLFWYQQALGQGPEFLTYFQNEAQLDKSGLPSDRFFAERPEGSVSTLKIQRTQQEDSAVYLCASSLVGGTTGHNEQFFGPGTRLTVL.

The chain couples TRBV7-3 to TRBJ2-6; D perhaps matches TRBD1 (6 bases). This CDR3 has 16 residues. V shed 0 bases and J shed 2 bases, with 8 bases lying between them. Germline V CDR1 and CDR2: SGHTA, FQGTGA. This CDR3 is CASSLTGGAGANVLTF. CDR3 bases: TGTGCCAGCAGCTTAACTGGGGGCGCTGGGGCCAACGTCCTGACTTTC.

The J gene is TRBJ2-7, the V gene TRBV6-6, with a weak D call TRBD1 (5 bases). Trimming shortened V by 5 bases and J by 3 bases, and 14 bases separated the two germline ends. The CDR3 length is 14 residues. Germline lookup yields CDR1 MNHNY and CDR2 SVGAGI (reference sequence). CDR3 in DNA: TGTGCCAGCAGTCGAAAAGTTCAGGGCTACGAGCAGTACTTC. As protein: CASSRKVQGYEQYF.

This sequence joins TRBV5-1 and TRBJ1-1, with 8 bases aligning to TRBD1. Germline CDR1 reads SGHRS; CDR2 reads YFSETQ. The ends lost 0 bases at V and 7 bases at J; junction bases unmatched: 5. The CDR3 totals 14 residues. The CDR3 DNA follows: TGCGCCAGCAGCTTGGACGAAGGACAGGGTGAAGCTTTCTTT. This gives the protein CASSLDEGQGEAFF.

The chain is built from TRBV19 and TRBJ1-2; D is unresolved. Germline lookup yields CDR1 LNHDA and CDR2 SQIVND (reference sequence). The CDR3 has 13 amino acids. The ends were cut back, 7 bases at V and 1 base at J, with 10 bases in the middle. The CDR3 loop is CASKPGNNYGYTF. DNA for the CDR3: TGTGCCAGTAAACCAGGCAATAACTATGGCTACACCTTC. The full variable domain, with the rest looked up from reference TRBV19 and TRBJ1-2, is DGGITQSPKYLFRKEGQNVTLSCEQNLNHDAMYWYRQDPGQGLRLIYYSQIVNDFQKGDIAEGYSVSREKKESFPLTVTSAQKNPTAFYLCASKPGNNYGYTFGSGTRLTVV.

This chain joins TRBV28 and TRBJ2-1, with D possibly being TRBD1 (5 bases). V lost 3 bases and J 12 bases, leaving 21 bases between the germline ends. The CDR3 is 15 residues long. The V gene's germline CDR1 is MDHEN and CDR2 SYDVKM. The CDR3: CASSLSGSLLRGQFF. The CDR3 bases are TGTGCCAGCAGTTTGTCCGGGTCCCTTCTTAGGGGGCAGTTCTTC. Looking up the rest from reference TRBV28 and TRBJ2-1 gives the full variable domain: DVKVTQSSRYLVKRTGEKVFLECVQDMDHENMFWYRQDPGLGLRLIYFSYDVKMKEKGDIPEGYSVSREKKERFSLILESASTNQTSMYLCASSLSGSLLRGQFFGPGTRLTVL.

CDR3 nucleotide sequence: TGTGCCAGCAGCTTGGGGACAGGGCGATGGGATACGCAGTATTTT. Amino acid sequence: CASSLGTGRWDTQYF. The J gene is TRBJ2-3, the V gene TRBV7-7; 9 bases fit TRBD1. Germline assignment: CDR1 SSHAT and CDR2 FNYEAQ (reference sequence). The CDR3 loop spans 15 amino acids. With 3 bases clipped from V and 6 bases from J, the junction kept 7 bases outside the gene matches.

The chain recombines TRBV30 with TRBJ1-2, with D perhaps matching TRBD1 (5 bases). Germline values: CDR1 GTSNPN, CDR2 SVGIG (reference sequence). Trimming took 2 bases from V and 4 from J, leaving 11 bases between them. CDR3 size: 13 residues. The CDR3 nucleotides are TGTGCCTGGAGTCCCTCGACAGTCTATGGCTACACCTTC. Protein sequence: CAWSPSTVYGYTF.

This clone appeared once. CDR3 in amino acids: CASSLSTRGNSPLHF. The CDR3 DNA reads TGTGCCAGCAGTTTATCTACCCGGGGAAATTCACCCCTCCACTTT. J is TRBJ1-6 and V is TRBV27; D remains ambiguous. V lost 0 bases, J lost 7 bases, and 10 bases lay in between. This CDR3 region has 15 residues. CDR1 is MNHEY, CDR2 SMNVEV, per germline (reference sequence).

V usage is TRBV6-5 and J usage is TRBJ1-2; D might be TRBD1 (5 bases). The CDR3 contains 13 residues. Looked up from germline, CDR1 is MNHEY and CDR2 is SVGAGI. The V end was cut by 7 bases, the J end by 4 bases, with 13 bases between. CDR3 bases: TGTGCCAGCACTCGTTCCAGGGCCTATGGCTACACCTTC. Translation gives CASTRSRAYGYTF.

A word on this clone: The junction departs from the called germline gene at one end, perhaps through a read error. This rearrangement joins TRBV15 to TRBJ2-7, with 7 positions matching TRBD1. The length of the CDR3 is 18 residues. The germline V gene has CDR1 LNHNV and CDR2 YYDKDF (reference sequence). The CDR3 is CATSRDPQGPHGSCEQYF. The CDR3 bases are TGTGCCACCAGCAGAGACCCACAGGGGCCCCATGGTTCCTGCGAGCAGTACTTC.